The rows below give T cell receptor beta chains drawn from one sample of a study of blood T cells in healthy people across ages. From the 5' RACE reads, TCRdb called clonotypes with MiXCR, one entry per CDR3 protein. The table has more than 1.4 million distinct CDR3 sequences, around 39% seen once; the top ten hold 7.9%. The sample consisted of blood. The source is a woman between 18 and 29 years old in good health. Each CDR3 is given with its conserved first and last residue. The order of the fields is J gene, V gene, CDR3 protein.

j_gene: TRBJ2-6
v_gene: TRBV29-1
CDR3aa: CSVELGDAGANVLTF

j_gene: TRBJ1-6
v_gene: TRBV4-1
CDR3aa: CASSQGGRGNSPLHF

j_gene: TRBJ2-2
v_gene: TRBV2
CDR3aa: CASSPGTHSPGELFF

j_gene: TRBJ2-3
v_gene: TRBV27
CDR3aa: CASSLYRTSGSTDTQYF

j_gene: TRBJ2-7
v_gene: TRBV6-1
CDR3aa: CASSIAGNDEQYF

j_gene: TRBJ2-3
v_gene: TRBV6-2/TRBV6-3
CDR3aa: CASRRDFTDMQYF

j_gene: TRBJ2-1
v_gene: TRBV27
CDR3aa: CASRDYPDGYEQFF

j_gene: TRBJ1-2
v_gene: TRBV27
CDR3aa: CASSLTGGQPYGYTF

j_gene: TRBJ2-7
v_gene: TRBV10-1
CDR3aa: CASSDGGTGANEQYF

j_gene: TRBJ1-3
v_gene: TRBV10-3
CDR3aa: CAISPKAGPGNTIYF

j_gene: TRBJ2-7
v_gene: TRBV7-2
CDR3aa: CASSSSPSGTISYEQYF

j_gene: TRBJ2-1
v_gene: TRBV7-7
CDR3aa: CASSLHPGDEQFF

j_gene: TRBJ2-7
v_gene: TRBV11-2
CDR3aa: CSSSLGAALGEQYF

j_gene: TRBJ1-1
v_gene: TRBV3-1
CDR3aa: CASSQARNTEAFF

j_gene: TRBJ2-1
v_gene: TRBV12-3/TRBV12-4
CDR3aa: CASSLRPSGYNEQFF

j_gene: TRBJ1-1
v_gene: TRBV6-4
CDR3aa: CASRNAGTGNGEAFF

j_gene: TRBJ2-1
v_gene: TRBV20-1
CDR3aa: CSAYAGGRNEQFF

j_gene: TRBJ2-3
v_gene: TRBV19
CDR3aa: CASSITEGGPTDTQYF

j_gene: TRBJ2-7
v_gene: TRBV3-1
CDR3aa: CASSQDRSIRTYEQYF

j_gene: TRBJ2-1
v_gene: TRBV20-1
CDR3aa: CSAWTGDQFF

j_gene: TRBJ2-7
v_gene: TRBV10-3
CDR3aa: CAITRIAETYEQYF

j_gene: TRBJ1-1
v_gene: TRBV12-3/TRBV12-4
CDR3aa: CASSLGGQGTEAFF

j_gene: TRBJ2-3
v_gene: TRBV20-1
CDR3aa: CSARWGLAVLTDTQYF

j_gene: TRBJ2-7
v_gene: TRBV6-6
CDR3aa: CATSRGATYEQYF

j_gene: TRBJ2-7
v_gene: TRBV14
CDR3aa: CASSQGLGATYEQYF

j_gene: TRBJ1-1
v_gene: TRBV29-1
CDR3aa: CSERRTNTEAFF

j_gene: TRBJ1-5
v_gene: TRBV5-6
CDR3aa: CASSWGGRADQPQHF

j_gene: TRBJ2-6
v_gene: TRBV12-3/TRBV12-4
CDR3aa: CASSFRGFVSGANVLTF

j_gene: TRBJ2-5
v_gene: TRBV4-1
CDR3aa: CASSHPSGIGETQYF

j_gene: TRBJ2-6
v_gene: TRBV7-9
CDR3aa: CASSPQRQVLGANVLTF

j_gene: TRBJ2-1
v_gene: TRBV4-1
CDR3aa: CASSLGLAGGENEQFF

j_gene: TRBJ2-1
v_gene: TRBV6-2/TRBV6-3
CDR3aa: CASGTSGRYNEQFF

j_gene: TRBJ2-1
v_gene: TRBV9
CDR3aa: CASSVDSGDPYNEQFF

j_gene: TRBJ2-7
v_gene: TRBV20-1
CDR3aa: CSAGTRDRESYEQYF

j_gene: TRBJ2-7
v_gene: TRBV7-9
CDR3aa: CASTWNSPYEQYF

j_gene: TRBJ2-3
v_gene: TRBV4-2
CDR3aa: CASSQEWSGGTDTQYF

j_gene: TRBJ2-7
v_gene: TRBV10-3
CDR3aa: CAISVSSNEQYF

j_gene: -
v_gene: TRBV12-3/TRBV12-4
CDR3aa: CASSLGGSLGEQYF

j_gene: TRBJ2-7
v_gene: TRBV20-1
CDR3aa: CSAPQGYEQYF

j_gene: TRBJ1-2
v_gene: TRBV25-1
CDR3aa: CASSERTYGYTF